This T cell receptor beta chain was sequenced for a study of OX40 agonist ivuxolimab in advanced cancers. TCRdb keeps only in-frame clones here, not all; method: immunoSEQ multiplex PCR. This table has approximately 70,000 clones, around 85% appearing once. Germline V gene lookup returns CDR1 SGHTA and CDR2 FQGTGA. With 5 bases clipped from V and 6 bases from J, the junction kept 6 bases outside the gene matches. This CDR3 has 15 amino acids. This clonotype was obtained from an adult with an advanced solid tumor such as melanoma, head and neck, liver or kidney cancer. The J gene is TRBJ2-1, the V gene TRBV7-3, with 11 bases aligning to TRBD2. The sample here was CD4+ or CD8+ T cells sorted from blood, taken in a trial of the OX40 agonist ivuxolimab. CDR3: CASSEISGGANEQFF. The CDR3 DNA follows: TGTGCCAGCAGCGAGATTAGCGGGGGGGCCAATGAGCAGTTCTTC.